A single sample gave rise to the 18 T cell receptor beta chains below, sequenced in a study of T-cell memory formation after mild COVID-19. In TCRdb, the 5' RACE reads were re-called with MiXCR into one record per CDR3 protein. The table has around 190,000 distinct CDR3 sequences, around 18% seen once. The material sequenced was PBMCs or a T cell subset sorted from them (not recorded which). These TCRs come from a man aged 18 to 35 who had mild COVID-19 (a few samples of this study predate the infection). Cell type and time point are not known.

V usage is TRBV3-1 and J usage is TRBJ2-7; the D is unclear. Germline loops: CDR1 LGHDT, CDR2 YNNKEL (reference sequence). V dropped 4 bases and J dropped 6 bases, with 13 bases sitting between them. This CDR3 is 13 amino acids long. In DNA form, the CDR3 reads TGTGCCAGCAGCCTCGCTGATTGGTCCGAGCAGTACTTC. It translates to CASSLADWSEQYF.

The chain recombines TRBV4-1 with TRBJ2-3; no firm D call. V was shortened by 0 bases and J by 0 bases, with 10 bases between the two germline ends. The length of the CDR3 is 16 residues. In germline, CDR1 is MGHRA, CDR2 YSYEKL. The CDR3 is CASSQDSWVSTDTQYF. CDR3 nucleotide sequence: TGCGCCAGCAGCCAAGATTCCTGGGTGAGCACAGATACGCAGTATTTT.

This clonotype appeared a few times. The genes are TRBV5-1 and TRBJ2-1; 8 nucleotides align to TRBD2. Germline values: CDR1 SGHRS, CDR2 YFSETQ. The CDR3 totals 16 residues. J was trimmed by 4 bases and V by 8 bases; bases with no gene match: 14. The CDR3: CASSGEGGPTYNEQFF. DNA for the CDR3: TGCGCCAGTAGCGGGGAGGGGGGGCCGACTTACAATGAGCAGTTCTTC.

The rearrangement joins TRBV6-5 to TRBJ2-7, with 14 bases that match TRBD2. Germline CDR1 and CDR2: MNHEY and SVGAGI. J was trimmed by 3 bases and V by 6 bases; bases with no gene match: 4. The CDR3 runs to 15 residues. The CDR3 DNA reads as TGTGCCAGCAGCAGGACTAGCGGGGGGATCTACGAGCAGTACTTC. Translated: CASSRTSGGIYEQYF.

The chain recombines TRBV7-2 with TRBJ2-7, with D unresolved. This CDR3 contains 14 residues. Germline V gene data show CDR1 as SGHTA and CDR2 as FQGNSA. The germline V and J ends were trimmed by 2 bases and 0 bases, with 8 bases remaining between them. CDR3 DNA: TGTGCCAGCAGCTTAAACCCCAGCTCCTACGAGCAGTACTTC. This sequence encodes CASSLNPSSYEQYF.

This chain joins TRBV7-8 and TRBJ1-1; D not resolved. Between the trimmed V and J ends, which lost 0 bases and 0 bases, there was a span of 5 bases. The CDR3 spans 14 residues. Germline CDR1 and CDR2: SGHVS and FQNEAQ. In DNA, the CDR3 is TGTGCCAGCAGCTTAGCAGAATTGAACACTGAAGCTTTCTTT. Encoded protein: CASSLAELNTEAFF.

This CDR3 is CASSYDTGHYNSPLHF. CDR3 nucleotides: TGTGCCAGCAGTTACGACACAGGCCACTATAATTCACCCCTCCACTTT. The chain links TRBV6-5 to TRBJ1-6; D possibly corresponds to TRBD1 (5 bases). Germline V gene lookup returns CDR1 MNHEY and CDR2 SVGAGI. V lost 2 bases to trimming and J lost 3 bases, with 11 bases between them. The CDR3 is 16 amino acids.

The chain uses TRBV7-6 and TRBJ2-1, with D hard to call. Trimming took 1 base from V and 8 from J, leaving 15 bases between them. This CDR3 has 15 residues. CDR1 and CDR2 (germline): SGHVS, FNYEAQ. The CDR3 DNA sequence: TGTGCCAGCAGCTTAGGAAGTCATGGACGCTATGAGCAGTTCTTC. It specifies CASSLGSHGRYEQFF.

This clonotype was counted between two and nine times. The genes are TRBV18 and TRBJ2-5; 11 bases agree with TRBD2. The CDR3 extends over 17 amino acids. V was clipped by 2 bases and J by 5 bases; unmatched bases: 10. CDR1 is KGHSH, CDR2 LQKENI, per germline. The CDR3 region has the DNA TGTGCCAGCTCACCATTCAGACTAGCGGGGAATGAGGAGACCCAGTACTTC. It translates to CASSPFRLAGNEETQYF.

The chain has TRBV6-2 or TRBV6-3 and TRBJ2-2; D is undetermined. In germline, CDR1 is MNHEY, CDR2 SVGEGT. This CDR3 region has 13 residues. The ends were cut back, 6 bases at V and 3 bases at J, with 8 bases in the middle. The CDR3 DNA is TGTGCCAGCAGAAATGGGGACACCGGGGAGCTGTTTTTT. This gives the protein CASRNGDTGELFF.

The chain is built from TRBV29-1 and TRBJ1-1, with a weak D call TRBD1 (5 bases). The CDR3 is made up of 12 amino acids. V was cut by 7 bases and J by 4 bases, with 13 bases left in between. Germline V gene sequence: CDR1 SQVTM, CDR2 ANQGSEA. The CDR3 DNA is TGCAGCGGGCGTGTCCAGGGCACTGAAGCTTTCTTT. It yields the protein CSGRVQGTEAFF.

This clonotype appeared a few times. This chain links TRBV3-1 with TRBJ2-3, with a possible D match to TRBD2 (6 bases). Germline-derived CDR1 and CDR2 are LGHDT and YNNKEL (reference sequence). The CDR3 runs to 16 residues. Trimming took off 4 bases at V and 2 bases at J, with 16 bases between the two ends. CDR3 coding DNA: TGTGCCAGCAGCCCATCGGGAGCGGGTAACACAGATACGCAGTATTTT. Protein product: CASSPSGAGNTDTQYF.

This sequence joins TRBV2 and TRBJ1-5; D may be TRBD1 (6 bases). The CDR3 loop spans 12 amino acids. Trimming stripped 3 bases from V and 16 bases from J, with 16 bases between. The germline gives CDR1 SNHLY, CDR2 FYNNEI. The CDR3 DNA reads TGTGCCAGCAGTGACCGAGAGCCGGGGACACATTTT. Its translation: CASSDREPGTHF.

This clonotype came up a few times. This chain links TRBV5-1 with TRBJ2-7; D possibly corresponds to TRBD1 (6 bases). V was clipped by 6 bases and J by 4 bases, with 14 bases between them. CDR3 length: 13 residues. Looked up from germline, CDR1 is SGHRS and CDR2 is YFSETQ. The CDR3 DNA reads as TGCGCCAGCAAATCAGGGGATTGGTACGAGCAGTACTTC. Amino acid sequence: CASKSGDWYEQYF.

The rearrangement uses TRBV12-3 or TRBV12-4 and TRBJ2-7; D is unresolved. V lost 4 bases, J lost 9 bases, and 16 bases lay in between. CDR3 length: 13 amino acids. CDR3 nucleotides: TGTGCCAGCAGTTCCCAGACTGGGATAAGGCAGTACTTC. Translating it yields CASSSQTGIRQYF.

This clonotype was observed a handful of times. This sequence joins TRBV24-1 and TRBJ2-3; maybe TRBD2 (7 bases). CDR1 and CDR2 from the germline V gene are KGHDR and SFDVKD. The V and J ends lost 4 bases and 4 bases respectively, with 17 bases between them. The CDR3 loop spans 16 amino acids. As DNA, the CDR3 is TGTGCCACCAGTGAACTGGGGGGGGGCCGGGCAGATACGCAGTATTTT. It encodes CATSELGGGRADTQYF.

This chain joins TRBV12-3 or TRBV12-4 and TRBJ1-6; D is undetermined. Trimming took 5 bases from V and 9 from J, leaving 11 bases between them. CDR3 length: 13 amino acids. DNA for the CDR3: TGTGCCAGCAGTCCTGGGATGGGTTCACCCCTCCACTTT. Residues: CASSPGMGSPLHF.

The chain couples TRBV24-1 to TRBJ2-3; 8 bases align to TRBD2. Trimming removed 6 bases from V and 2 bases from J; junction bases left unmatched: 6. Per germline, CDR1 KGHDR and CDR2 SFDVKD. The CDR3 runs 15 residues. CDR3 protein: CATSRPGGATDTQYF. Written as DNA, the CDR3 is TGTGCCACCAGTCGACCGGGGGGGGCCACAGATACGCAGTATTTT.